This record concerns one T cell receptor (beta chain) sequence. Its target is unknown. Compared with germline, one end of the junction differs, possibly owing to a read error. PCR was performed a second time for roughly 7 to 11 cycles using a sample-barcoded 5' primer and a J-beta primer mix. TCRdb re-called the 5' RACE reads through MiXCR, storing one row per CDR3 protein. The sample lists around 1,900,000 distinct CDR3 sequences; about 39% were seen once. This sample is part of a study of blood T cells in healthy people across ages. Study outcomes and limitations: Without sorted subsets, naive and antigen-experienced compartments could not be conclusively compared. Strongly correlated with naive T cell percentage was TCR beta diversity.

The specimen sequenced was blood. This TCR derives from a human donor in good health.

CDR3 loop: CATSRDPPTEAFF. As DNA, the CDR3 is TGCGCCACCAGCAGAGATCCGCCCACTGAAGCTTTCTTT. The chain links TRBV15 to TRBJ1-1; unclear D gene. CDR1 and CDR2 from the germline V gene are LNHNV and YYDKDF (reference sequence). The CDR3 spans 13 residues.